Following are 30 T cell receptor beta chains from one sample sequenced in a study of tumor-infiltrating lymphocytes in primary liver carcinoma. Germline DNA was also extracted, and blood RNA was taken from unsorted whole blood. Total RNA amounting to 500 ng was the source from which TCR beta cDNA was made with a constant-region primer. Libraries of TCR beta came from three nested multiplex PCR rounds with slightly modified ARM-PCR. Researchers ran the first two PCR rounds for roughly 10 cycles each with TRBV1-TRBV30 forward primers and a C-beta reverse primer. TCRdb re-analysed the multiplex PCR reads in MiXCR, keeping a single row per CDR3 protein. This table holds 300,000 to 400,000 distinct CDR3 sequences, less than 70% found once. The sequenced sample consisted of peripheral blood. These receptors originate from a man in his forties with primary liver carcinoma and hepatitis B virus infection.

To note about this clonotype: No conserved phenylalanine or tryptophan is present at the end of the CDR3, so a read error is the likely explanation. This chain joins TRBV10-3 and TRBJ2-7; the match to TRBD2 covers 8 bases. Germline CDR1 and CDR2: ENHRY and SYGVKD. Germline trimming cut 5 bases from V and 3 bases from J; bases unmatched to any gene: 6. The CDR3 runs 14 residues. CDR3 DNA: TGTGCCATCAGTAAACCGGGACTAGACTACGAGCAGTACCTC. Translating gives CAISKPGLDYEQYL.

This clonotype appeared once. The CDR3 carries no conserved terminal phenylalanine or tryptophan, so it likely arises from a read error. This rearrangement joins TRBV5-1 to TRBJ2-7; D is perhaps TRBD2 (7 bases). This CDR3 contains 13 residues. The ends were cut back, 3 bases at V and 7 bases at J, with 14 bases in the middle. Germline V gene sequence: CDR1 SGHRS, CDR2 YFSETQ. The CDR3 here is CASSSDGGPEQYL. The CDR3, as DNA: TGCGCCAGCAGCTCTGACGGGGGGCCTGAGCAGTACTTG.

J is TRBJ2-1 and V is TRBV5-1; 7 nucleotides align to TRBD2. After removal of 6 bases from V and 4 bases from J, the junction contained 7 bases not matched to a gene. Germline V gene data show CDR1 as SGHRS and CDR2 as YFSETQ. The CDR3 has 14 amino acids. CDR3 coding DNA: TGCGCCAGCAAGGTGGCGGGAGAATACAATGAGCAGTTCTTC. Its protein product is CASKVAGEYNEQFF.

On this clonotype: An end of the junction does not agree with germline; a read error may underlie this. The J gene is TRBJ2-7, the V gene TRBV10-3, with D possibly being TRBD1 (5 bases). This CDR3 region has 15 residues. Germline CDR1 reads ENHRY; CDR2 reads SYGVKD. CDR3 sequence (DNA): TGTGCCATCAGTGAGTCATCAGGGCCCTCCTACGGGCAGTACTTT. Amino acid sequence: CAISESSGPSYGQYF.

At least ten counts were recorded for this clonotype. The chain carries TRBV6-5 and TRBJ2-7; D could derive from TRBD1 or TRBD2 (7 bases each). CDR3 length: 13 residues. The V gene lost 10 bases and the J gene lost 0 bases, with 13 bases spanning the gap. Germline V gives CDR1 MNHEY, CDR2 SVGAGI. The chain's CDR3 is CATAGDSSYEQYF. The CDR3 nucleotides read TGTGCCACCGCGGGGGACAGCTCCTACGAGCAGTACTTC.

Comment on this clonotype: A much bigger clone sits one base away, suggesting this may be a read error. The gene calls are TRBV29-1 and TRBJ1-2; D gene unclear. Germline V CDR1 and CDR2: SQVTM, ANQGSEA. The V and J ends lost 6 bases and 10 bases respectively, with 18 bases between them. The CDR3 runs 12 residues. Here the CDR3 reads CSVLAQLGDYTF. The CDR3 DNA is TGCAGCGTCCTAGCCCAACTTGGGGACTACACCTTC.

The count of this clonotype is one. One junction end disagrees with the germline gene, perhaps due to a read error. The CDR3 loop reads CAGSLEANQYSTDTQYF. The CDR3 DNA sequence: TGTGCCGGCAGCTTAGAGGCTAACCAATATAGTACAGATACGCAGTATTTT. The genes are TRBV11-2 and TRBJ2-3; no definite D call. CDR1 is SGHAT, CDR2 FQNNGV, per germline. This CDR3 spans 17 amino acids.

The genes are TRBV11-2 and TRBJ2-2; D is unclear. Germline CDR1 is SGHAT and CDR2 is FQNNGV. The CDR3 spans 15 residues. V dropped 2 bases and J dropped 1 base, with 8 bases sitting between them. The CDR3 DNA is TGTGCCAGCAGCTTAATCCTACAGAACACCGGGGAGCTGTTTTTT. Translating gives CASSLILQNTGELFF.

The rearrangement links TRBV12-3 or TRBV12-4 to TRBJ2-7; D unclear. There are 13 residues in the CDR3. Trimming removed 6 bases from V and 4 bases from J, with 13 bases in between. The CDR3 sequence: CASSRPDIYEQYF. CDR3 coding DNA: TGTGCCAGCAGCCGACCCGACATATACGAGCAGTACTTC.

In regard to this clonotype: This is likely a read error, given that the CDR3 carries no conserved phenylalanine or tryptophan at its end. V and J are TRBV11-2 and TRBJ1-1; D gene ambiguous. This CDR3 region has 14 residues. Germline-derived CDR1 and CDR2 are SGHAT and FQNNGV. Written as DNA, the CDR3 is TGTGCCAACAGCCCTTCTCGCAGAAACACTGAAGCTTTCTAT. It is translated as CANSPSRRNTEAFY.

Remarks on this clonotype: One end of the junction varies from germline; a read error may be responsible. The chain links TRBV29-1 to TRBJ2-5; tentative D call: TRBD1 (5 bases). Per germline, CDR1 SQVTM and CDR2 ANQGSEA. The CDR3 length is 12 residues. DNA of the CDR3: TGCAGCGCCACAGGCTTCGGAGAGACCGAGTACTTC. It specifies CSATGFGETEYF.

A remark on this clonotype: A much larger clone lies a single base off, so this may be a read error. The chain is built from TRBV6-1 and TRBJ1-4; D gene ambiguous. The CDR3 has 14 residues. From germline, CDR1 is MNHNS and CDR2 SASEGT. The CDR3 bases are TGTACCAGCAGTGAAGCACCTGGGAATGAAAAACTGTTTTTT. Amino acids: CTSSEAPGNEKLFF.

The genes are TRBV5-6 and TRBJ1-4; D is perhaps TRBD1 (5 bases). V lost 4 bases and J lost 4, with 20 bases in between. Germline CDR1 is SGHDT and CDR2 is YYEEEE. The CDR3 sequence is 17 residues long. The CDR3 nucleotides are TGTGCCAGCAGCGCCAGGAATGAGGGGCGCGGTAATGAAAAACTGTTTTTT. Protein: CASSARNEGRGNEKLFF. Combining the CDR3 with reference TRBV5-6 and TRBJ1-4 gives the whole variable domain DAGVTQSPTHLIKTRGQQVTLRCSPKSGHDTVSWYQQALGQGPQFIFQYYEEEERQRGNFPDRFSGHQFPNYSSELNVNALLLGDSALYLCASSARNEGRGNEKLFFGSGTQLSVL.

The chain is built from TRBV7-9 and TRBJ2-6; TRBD2 aligns across 11 bases. This CDR3 is built from 18 residues. Germline V gene lookup returns CDR1 SEHNR and CDR2 FQNEAQ (reference sequence). V trimming: 5 bases; J trimming: 4 bases; junction bases outside the gene matches: 10. The CDR3 reads CASSARLAGNTGANVLTF. The CDR3 region has the DNA TGTGCCAGCAGCGCAAGACTAGCGGGAAATACCGGGGCCAACGTCCTGACTTTC.

Notes on this clonotype: This may arise from a read error, as a much more abundant clone is one base away. The rearrangement uses TRBV6-5 and TRBJ2-2; D gene uncertain. The germline gives CDR1 MNHEY, CDR2 SVGAGI. This CDR3 has 12 residues. The CDR3 loop reads CVGKGNTGELFF. DNA for the CDR3: TGTGTTGGAAAGGGGAACACCGGGGAGCTGTTTTTT.

For this clonotype: Given a much more abundant clone one base away, this may be a read error. The chain carries TRBV4-1 and TRBJ2-1; TRBD2 agrees at 11 bases. The germline V gene has CDR1 MGHRA and CDR2 YSYEKL. V was pared by 0 bases and J by 9 bases, with 7 bases of the junction left unmatched. The CDR3 contains 16 residues. The CDR3 DNA follows: TGCGCCAGCAGCCAAGAGGGTCTAGCGGGGGGTGGTGAGCAGTTCTTC. It is translated as CASSQEGLAGGGEQFF.

In regard to this clonotype: The germline gene is not matched at one end of the junction; a read error may be the cause. V and J are TRBV6-1 and TRBJ2-1; 9 nucleotides match TRBD2. Germline V lookup: CDR1 MNHNS, CDR2 SASEGT. The CDR3 length is 15 residues. The CDR3 is CASRSVAGVYNKQFF. For the CDR3, the DNA is TGTGCCAGCAGGTCCGTAGCGGGAGTTTACAATAAGCAGTTCTTC.

This clonotype was recorded at least ten times. Here the CDR3 DNA reads TGTGCCAGCACCGGGGACACGAACACTGAAGCTTTCTTT. Translation gives CASTGDTNTEAFF. The gene calls are TRBV6-6 and TRBJ1-1; the D gene is possibly TRBD1 (6 bases). Trimming took 7 bases from V and 1 from J, leaving 10 bases between them. Germline V lookup: CDR1 MNHNY, CDR2 SVGAGI (reference sequence). This CDR3 contains 13 residues.

Details on this clonotype: Its ends do not fully match the called genes, so a read error is possible. The chain carries TRBV12-3 or TRBV12-4 and TRBJ2-2; no firm D call. The CDR3 covers 17 residues. In DNA form, the CDR3 reads TGTTCCAGGAGTTTCCGGCCACTTTCTACCCAGACCGGGGAGCTGTTTTTT. This codes for CSRSFRPLSTQTGELFF.

The chain couples TRBV11-3 to TRBJ2-3, with D possibly matching TRBD1 (6 bases). Trimming cost V 9 bases and J 6 bases, with 16 bases left between them. CDR3 length: 13 amino acids. Germline V gene sequence: CDR1 SGHNT, CDR2 YENEEA. CDR3 nucleotides: TGTGCCAGAACTCGACAGGTGGGGGATACGCAGTATTTT. It is translated as CARTRQVGDTQYF.

This clonotype came up once. This chain links TRBV6-2 or TRBV6-3 with TRBJ1-5; no firm D call. This CDR3 contains 15 residues. CDR1 and CDR2 from the germline V gene are MNHEY and SVGEGT. The CDR3 region has the DNA TGTACCGGCAGTTACTCGGCGGGATCCGGTCAGCCCCAGCATTTT. It codes for CTGSYSAGSGQPQHF.

This clonotype was recorded at least ten times. The rearrangement links TRBV12-3 or TRBV12-4 to TRBJ2-3, with D perhaps given as TRBD1 or TRBD2 (5 bases each). The CDR3 is 15 amino acids. Trimming removed 5 bases from V and 0 bases from J, with 12 bases in between. The CDR3 nucleotides are TGTGCCAGCAGTCCGGGACCCCTAAGCACAGATACGCAGTATTTT. Protein sequence: CASSPGPLSTDTQYF.

A word on this clonotype: A clone one base away is much larger, so this may be a read error. This chain's CDR3 is CASTNGRRTGTQYF. The CDR3 nucleotides read TGTGCCAGCACTAATGGACGGCGCACAGGTACGCAGTATTTT. The chain joins TRBV6-5 to TRBJ2-3; weak D call: TRBD1 (5 bases). The CDR3 covers 14 residues. CDR1 is MNHEY, CDR2 SVGAGI, per germline.

This clonotype has only a few counts. V gene TRBV6-2 or TRBV6-3 combines with J gene TRBJ2-7; 10 positions agree with TRBD2. Germline trimming cut 5 bases from V and 9 bases from J; bases unmatched to any gene: 13. Germline assignment: CDR1 MNHEY and CDR2 SVGEGT. The CDR3 sequence is 15 residues long. The CDR3 is CASSRTSGTQSWQYF. The CDR3 nucleotides read TGTGCCAGCAGTCGGACTAGCGGCACCCAGTCGTGGCAGTACTTC.

This clonotype was seen only once. The V call is TRBV11-3, the J call TRBJ2-3; D may be TRBD1 (6 bases). Germline-derived CDR1 and CDR2 are SGHNT and YENEEA. The CDR3 covers 15 residues. The V and J ends lost 3 bases and 4 bases respectively, with 14 bases between them. The CDR3 sequence: CASSLPRGQSDTQYF. In nucleotides, the CDR3 is TGTGCCAGCAGCTTGCCCCGTGGACAGTCAGATACGCAGTATTTT.

The chain joins TRBV19 to TRBJ1-2; no firm D call. Germline CDR1 LNHDA, CDR2 SQIVND (reference sequence). Trimming left V 5 bases short and J 2 bases short, with 6 bases between. This CDR3 region has 12 residues. The CDR3 loop is CASSFRNYGYTF. The CDR3 DNA is TGTGCCAGTAGTTTCCGGAACTATGGCTACACCTTC. The full variable domain, its missing parts supplied by reference TRBV19 and TRBJ1-2, is DGGITQSPKYLFRKEGQNVTLSCEQNLNHDAMYWYRQDPGQGLRLIYYSQIVNDFQKGDIAEGYSVSREKKESFPLTVTSAQKNPTAFYLCASSFRNYGYTFGSGTRLTVV.

The J gene is TRBJ1-2, the V gene TRBV28; the D is unclear. V was pared by 5 bases and J by 8 bases, with 21 bases between. Germline lookup yields CDR1 MDHEN and CDR2 SYDVKM. The CDR3 spans 15 residues. The CDR3 DNA follows: TGTGCCAGCAGTCCCTCCAATATAGGGTCTAGGGGCTACACCTTC. Residues: CASSPSNIGSRGYTF.

As regards this clonotype: The missing conserved phenylalanine or tryptophan at the end of this CDR3 makes a read error likely. CDR3: CASSPGNPTDTQYL. CDR3 in DNA: TGTGCCAGCAGTCCAGGGAACCCCACAGATACGCAGTATCTT. The chain joins TRBV11-2 to TRBJ2-3, with D tentatively TRBD1 (5 bases). CDR3 length equals 14 residues. The V gene's germline CDR1 is SGHAT and CDR2 FQNNGV. V was shortened by 6 bases and J by 2 bases, with 12 bases between the two germline ends.

This clonotype was detected only once. A much larger clone differs by one base, so this may be a read error. The chain recombines TRBV12-3 or TRBV12-4 with TRBJ2-5, with a possible D match to TRBD1 (6 bases). The CDR3 is 14 residues long. CDR3 amino acids: CASRPGQRKETRYF. CDR3 DNA: TGTGCCAGCAGACCCGGACAGCGTAAAGAGACCCGGTACTTC.

On this clonotype itself: The germline gene is not matched at one end of the junction; a read error may be the cause. This chain links TRBV12-3 or TRBV12-4 with TRBJ2-4; D not resolved. The length of the CDR3 is 12 residues. CDR3 residues: CANSFNSNIQYF. The CDR3 nucleotides read TGTGCCAACAGTTTTAACAGTAACATTCAGTACTTC.